The 29 T cell receptor beta chains below all came from one sample that was sequenced in a study of blood T cell repertoires in COVID-19. The protocol was immunoSEQ multiplex PCR, while the TCRdb copy is restricted to in-frame clones and leaves out a portion. Of roughly 250,000 clones in the sample, 65% to 90% were seen once. The sample comprised peripheral blood. These TCRs come from a woman of 80 years or more with active or convalescent COVID-19.

The J gene is TRBJ2-7, the V gene TRBV7-2; 9 bases align to TRBD2. The V gene end was trimmed by 1 base and the J gene end by 4 bases; junction bases not matched to a gene: 2. The CDR3 sequence is 14 residues long. The germline gives CDR1 SGHTA, CDR2 FQGNSA. Here the CDR3 reads CASSLGLAGYEQYF. The CDR3 DNA follows: TGTGCCAGCAGCTTAGGGCTAGCGGGATACGAGCAGTACTTC. The variable domain in full, with the rest retrieved from reference TRBV7-2 and TRBJ2-7, is GAGVSQSPSNKVTEKGKDVELRCDPISGHTALYWYRQSLGQGLEFLIYFQGNSAPDKSGLPSDRFSAERTGGSVSTLTIQRTQQEDSAVYLCASSLGLAGYEQYFGPGTRLTVT.

The genes are TRBV5-1 and TRBJ1-5, with D perhaps TRBD1 (5 bases). The V end lost 5 bases, the J end lost 6 bases, and 12 bases lay between the germline ends. This CDR3 contains 13 residues. Germline CDR1 is SGHRS and CDR2 is YFSETQ. Here the CDR3 DNA reads TGCGCCAGCAGGGAAGGGGAGGCTCAGCCCCAGCATTTT. Translation: CASREGEAQPQHF.

J is TRBJ2-7 and V is TRBV18; 7 bases match TRBD2. The V and J ends lost 3 bases and 2 bases, in that order; junction bases with no gene match: 7. Germline-derived CDR1 and CDR2 are KGHSH and LQKENI. The CDR3 loop spans 15 amino acids. The CDR3: CASSPASGSTYEQYF. CDR3 DNA: TGTGCCAGCTCACCGGCTAGCGGATCAACCTACGAGCAGTACTTC.

V is TRBV30 and J is TRBJ2-5; 9 bases map to TRBD1. Germline trimming cut 5 bases from V and 2 bases from J; bases unmatched to any gene: 9. The CDR3 extends over 15 amino acids. Per the germline V gene, CDR1 is GTSNPN and CDR2 is SVGIG (reference sequence). The CDR3 protein is CAWSTGGNSQETQYF. DNA of the CDR3: TGTGCCTGGTCAACAGGGGGCAACTCGCAAGAGACCCAGTACTTC.

The gene calls are TRBV7-8 and TRBJ1-4; D not certain. V lost 2 bases and J 8 bases, leaving 9 bases between the germline ends. From germline, CDR1 is SGHVS and CDR2 FQNEAQ. There are 13 residues in the CDR3. CDR3 region: CASSLSPGEKLFF. The DNA for the CDR3 is TGTGCCAGCAGCTTAAGTCCGGGGGAAAAACTGTTTTTT.

The V gene is TRBV5-1, the J gene TRBJ1-5; D is possibly TRBD1 (6 bases). Germline loops: CDR1 SGHRS, CDR2 YFSETQ. This CDR3 region has 14 residues. The V end was cut by 2 bases, the J end by 4 bases, with 10 bases between. The CDR3 loop is CASSFTTGNQPQHF. The CDR3 DNA sequence: TGCGCCAGCAGCTTTACCACAGGGAATCAGCCCCAGCATTTT.

The rearrangement uses TRBV2 and TRBJ1-5; D is ambiguous. Germline assignment: CDR1 SNHLY and CDR2 FYNNEI. This CDR3 contains 14 residues. Between the trimmed V and J ends, which lost 4 bases and 0 bases, there was a span of 7 bases. The CDR3 DNA reads TGTGCCAGCAGTGGGCCAGTTAGCAATCAGCCCCAGCATTTT. Its translation: CASSGPVSNQPQHF.

This clone was seen many times. V gene TRBV28 combines with J gene TRBJ2-7; 11 nucleotides agree with TRBD1. The CDR3 loop spans 15 amino acids. Germline V CDR1 and CDR2: MDHEN, SYDVKM. V was pared by 5 bases and J by 6 bases, with 9 bases of the junction left unmatched. Here the CDR3 reads CASSGQGASGVEQYF. CDR3 DNA sequence: TGTGCCAGCAGTGGACAGGGGGCTTCTGGAGTCGAGCAGTACTTC. The full variable domain, rest sourced from reference TRBV28 and TRBJ2-7, is DVKVTQSSRYLVKRTGEKVFLECVQDMDHENMFWYRQDPGLGLRLIYFSYDVKMKEKGDIPEGYSVSREKKERFSLILESASTNQTSMYLCASSGQGASGVEQYFGPGTRLTVT.

The chain links TRBV16 to TRBJ2-7; maybe TRBD1 (6 bases). V lost 4 bases to trimming and J lost 3 bases, with 19 bases between them. Per germline, CDR1 KGHSY and CDR2 FQNENV. The CDR3 sequence is 16 residues long. CDR3 protein: CASSRQQFAGDYEQYF. CDR3 coding DNA: TGTGCCAGCAGCCGTCAACAGTTTGCAGGGGACTACGAGCAGTACTTC. The full variable domain, its missing parts supplied by reference TRBV16 and TRBJ2-7, is GEEVAQTPKHLVRGEGQKAKLYCAPIKGHSYVFWYQQVLKNEFKFLISFQNENVFDETGMPKERFSAKCLPNSPCSLEIQATKLEDSAVYFCASSRQQFAGDYEQYFGPGTRLTVT.

The CDR3 nucleotides are TGCAGCGTTTCACTAGCGGTGCCGCAAGAGACCCAGTACTTC. Its protein product is CSVSLAVPQETQYF. The chain is built from TRBV29-1 and TRBJ2-5; 8 positions agree with TRBD2. The trim removed 5 bases at V and 2 bases at J, leaving 7 bases unmatched. This CDR3 is built from 14 residues. Germline CDR1 and CDR2: SQVTM and ANQGSEA.

The chain is built from TRBV4-1 and TRBJ2-1; 14 nucleotides match TRBD2. Germline CDR1 MGHRA, CDR2 YSYEKL. V lost 4 bases and J lost 8; bases outside the gene matches: 7. The CDR3 length is 16 residues. CDR3 protein: CASSPSGTSGGYEQFF. DNA of the CDR3: TGCGCCAGCAGCCCGTCCGGGACTAGCGGGGGCTATGAGCAGTTCTTC.

The rearrangement uses TRBV19 and TRBJ1-3, with D hard to call. Germline lookup yields CDR1 LNHDA and CDR2 SQIVND (reference sequence). The CDR3 covers 16 residues. Trimming removed 2 bases at V and 0 bases at J, with 11 bases between. The CDR3 loop is CASSIMVAGSGNTIYF. The DNA of the CDR3 is TGTGCCAGTAGTATAATGGTAGCCGGCTCTGGAAACACCATATATTTT.

CDR3 in DNA: TGTGCCAGTAGTATCTATTTAAGAGTAAACAACTATGGCTACACCTTC. It is translated as CASSIYLRVNNYGYTF. The rearrangement links TRBV19 to TRBJ1-2; D is unclear. The CDR3 extends over 16 amino acids. From germline, CDR1 is LNHDA and CDR2 SQIVND (reference sequence). V gave up 3 bases and J gave up 2 bases, with 16 bases separating them.

This clone was detected only a few times. This rearrangement joins TRBV20-1 to TRBJ2-7, with a tentative D call TRBD2 (6 bases). The CDR3 contains 12 residues. Looked up from germline, CDR1 is DFQATT and CDR2 is SNEGSKA (reference sequence). With 3 bases removed from V and 5 bases from J, the gap between germline ends came to 11 bases. CDR3 coding DNA: TGCAGTGCTAGTGGGCGGGGCCACGAGCAGTACTTC. Translated: CSASGRGHEQYF.

Details on this clone: Other DNA sequences in the same sample also yield this CDR3. The V gene is TRBV5-1, the J gene TRBJ2-2, with 8 bases fitting TRBD2. The length of the CDR3 is 15 residues. The junction had 4 bases not matched to a gene; V was cut back by 2 bases and J by 4 bases. CDR1 is SGHRS, CDR2 YFSETQ, per germline. The CDR3 is CASSLTSGPTGELFF. The CDR3 DNA is TGCGCCAGCAGCTTAACTAGCGGACCCACCGGGGAGCTGTTTTTT.

The chain is built from TRBV30 and TRBJ1-1; D uncertain. V was trimmed by 4 bases and J by 11 bases, leaving 14 bases between them. This CDR3 region has 11 residues. CDR1 GTSNPN and CDR2 SVGIG come from the germline V gene (reference sequence). The CDR3 nucleotides are TGTGCCTGGAACAACGAGTTGAGGGCTTTCTTT. Translation gives CAWNNELRAFF.

The rearrangement uses TRBV29-1 and TRBJ2-2, with 9 bases that match TRBD1. This CDR3 spans 15 amino acids. Germline CDR1 and CDR2: SQVTM and ANQGSEA. Trimming at V came to 6 bases and at J to 4 bases, leaving 9 bases not matched to a gene. CDR3 sequence: CSVVGQGTLTGELFF. In DNA form, the CDR3 reads TGCAGCGTCGTCGGACAGGGGACACTCACCGGGGAGCTGTTTTTT.

Details on this clone: It may be a read error: a sequence one base away is much more abundant. The sample carries other DNA sequences with the same CDR3. V and J are TRBV28 and TRBJ1-6; 8 bases match TRBD1. The CDR3 runs to 14 residues. Unmatched junction bases numbered 0, after V lost 2 bases and J lost 6 bases. CDR1 is MDHEN and CDR2 is SYDVKM in the germline V gene. The CDR3 reads CASSLGQGNSPLHF. Here the CDR3 DNA reads TGTGCCAGCAGTTTAGGACAGGGTAATTCACCCCTCCACTTT.

The chain couples TRBV5-1 to TRBJ2-7, with 8 bases lining up with TRBD2. The CDR3 sequence is 14 residues long. CDR1 is SGHRS, CDR2 YFSETQ, per germline. Trimming at V came to 5 bases and at J to 7 bases, leaving 11 bases not matched to a gene. This CDR3 reads CASRGLGLAGEQYF. The CDR3 DNA reads TGCGCCAGCAGGGGGCTCGGACTAGCAGGAGAGCAGTACTTC.

This clone was observed once. The rearrangement uses TRBV7-8 and TRBJ2-7, with 7 bases that match TRBD1. J was trimmed by 2 bases and V by 2 bases; bases with no gene match: 3. The CDR3 covers 14 residues. CDR1 SGHVS and CDR2 FQNEAQ come from the germline V gene. In nucleotides, the CDR3 is TGTGCCAGCAGCTTAAGGGACAGAGCCTACGAGCAGTACTTC. Its protein is CASSLRDRAYEQYF.

The J gene is TRBJ1-1, the V gene TRBV6-1; D gene ambiguous. Germline V lookup: CDR1 MNHNS, CDR2 SASEGT. This CDR3 comprises 14 residues. V shed 1 base and J shed 1 base, with 7 bases lying between them. The CDR3 DNA follows: TGTGCCAGCAGTGAAGTCCTAGGGAACACTGAAGCTTTCTTT. Translating gives CASSEVLGNTEAFF.

The chain is built from TRBV5-1 and TRBJ2-1; 11 positions agree with TRBD2. J lost 8 bases, V lost 0 bases, and 7 bases had no gene match. This CDR3 is 16 amino acids long. The germline gives CDR1 SGHRS, CDR2 YFSETQ. The CDR3 here is CASSLGTSGLVDEQFF. CDR3 DNA: TGCGCCAGCAGCTTGGGGACTAGCGGGTTAGTTGATGAGCAGTTCTTC.

V gene TRBV3-1 (or the pseudogene TRBV3-2) combines with J gene TRBJ1-5; no firm D call. Trimming cost V 1 base and J 4 bases, with 11 bases left between them. The CDR3 loop spans 15 amino acids. Germline V gene lookup returns CDR1 LGHDT and CDR2 YNNKEL (reference sequence). This CDR3 is CASSQGAFGNQPQHF. Written as DNA, the CDR3 is TGTGCCAGCAGCCAAGGGGCATTTGGGAATCAGCCCCAGCATTTT.

This sequence joins TRBV18 and TRBJ2-1, with 9 positions matching TRBD2. J lost 0 bases, V lost 4 bases, and 4 bases had no gene match. Germline-derived CDR1 and CDR2 are KGHSH and LQKENI. The CDR3 runs to 16 residues. In nucleotides, the CDR3 is TGTGCCAGCTCACTCAATAGCGGGAGCTCCTACAATGAGCAGTTCTTC. Its translation: CASSLNSGSSYNEQFF.

This chain connects TRBV7-2 to TRBJ2-7; weak D call: TRBD2 (7 bases). This CDR3 spans 15 amino acids. CDR1 is SGHTA and CDR2 is FQGNSA in the germline V gene. V lost 6 bases to trimming and J lost 4 bases, with 19 bases between them. The CDR3 nucleotides read TGTGCCAGCAGTTGGGGGCGCGGGGGCGGGTACGAGCAGTACTTC. Translating it yields CASSWGRGGGYEQYF.

The chain combines TRBV18 with TRBJ1-1; possible D gene TRBD1, 6 bases. Germline V gene lookup returns CDR1 KGHSH and CDR2 LQKENI. There are 14 residues in the CDR3. The V end lost 3 bases, the J end lost 2 bases, and 10 bases lay between the germline ends. Here the CDR3 DNA reads TGTGCCAGCTCACCTCTGACAGGAAACACTGAAGCTTTCTTT. As protein: CASSPLTGNTEAFF.

This clone occurred a few times. This chain links TRBV2 with TRBJ1-5; D gene uncertain. V lost 7 bases to trimming and J lost 2 bases, with 12 bases between them. The CDR3 extends over 14 amino acids. CDR1 SNHLY and CDR2 FYNNEI come from the germline V gene. CDR3 residues: CASTKDSGNQPQHF. The CDR3 DNA reads as TGTGCCAGCACTAAGGACTCGGGCAATCAGCCCCAGCATTTT.

The chain recombines TRBV19 with TRBJ1-2; D uncertain. CDR3 length equals 12 residues. Germline V gene lookup returns CDR1 LNHDA and CDR2 SQIVND (reference sequence). Trimming took off 7 bases at V and 6 bases at J, with 12 bases between the two ends. This chain's CDR3 is CASKSEVDGYTF. CDR3 DNA sequence: TGTGCCAGTAAATCAGAAGTTGATGGCTACACCTTC.

This clone was detected a few times. This chain uses TRBV5-1 with TRBJ1-4; 8 bases are shared with TRBD1. CDR1 and CDR2 (germline): SGHRS, YFSETQ. The V gene end was trimmed by 4 bases and the J gene end by 3 bases; junction bases not matched to a gene: 2. The CDR3 totals 14 residues. The CDR3 loop reads CASSQGAANEKLFF. The CDR3 nucleotides read TGCGCCAGCAGCCAGGGGGCTGCTAATGAAAAACTGTTTTTT.